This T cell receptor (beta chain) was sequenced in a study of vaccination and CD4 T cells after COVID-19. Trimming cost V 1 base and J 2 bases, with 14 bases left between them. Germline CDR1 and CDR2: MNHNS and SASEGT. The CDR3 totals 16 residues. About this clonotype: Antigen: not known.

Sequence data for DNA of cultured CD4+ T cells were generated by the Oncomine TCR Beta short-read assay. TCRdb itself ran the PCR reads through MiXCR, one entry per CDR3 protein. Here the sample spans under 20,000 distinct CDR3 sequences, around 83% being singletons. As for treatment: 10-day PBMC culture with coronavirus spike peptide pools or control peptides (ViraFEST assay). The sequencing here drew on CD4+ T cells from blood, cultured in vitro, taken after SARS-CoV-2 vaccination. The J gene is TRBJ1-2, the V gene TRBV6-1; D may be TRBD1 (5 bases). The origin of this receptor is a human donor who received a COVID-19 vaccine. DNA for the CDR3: TGTGCCAGCAGTGAAGGGGGAAGGGGCCGAAACTATGGCTACACCTTC. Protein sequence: CASSEGGRGRNYGYTF.